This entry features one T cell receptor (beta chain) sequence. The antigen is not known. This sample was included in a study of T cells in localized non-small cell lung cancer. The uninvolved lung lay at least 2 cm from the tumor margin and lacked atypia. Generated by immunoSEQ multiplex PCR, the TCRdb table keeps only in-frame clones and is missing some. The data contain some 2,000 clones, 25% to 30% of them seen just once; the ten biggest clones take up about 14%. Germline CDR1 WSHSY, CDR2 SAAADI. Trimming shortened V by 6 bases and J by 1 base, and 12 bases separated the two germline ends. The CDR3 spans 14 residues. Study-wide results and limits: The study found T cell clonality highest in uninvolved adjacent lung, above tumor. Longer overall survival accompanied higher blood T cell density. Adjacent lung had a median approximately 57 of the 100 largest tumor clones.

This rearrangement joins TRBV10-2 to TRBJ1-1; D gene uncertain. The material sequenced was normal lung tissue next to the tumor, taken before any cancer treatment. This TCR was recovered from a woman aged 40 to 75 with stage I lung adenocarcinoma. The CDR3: CASRSGPGNTEAFF. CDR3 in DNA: TGCGCCAGCAGGTCCGGACCGGGGAACACTGAAGCTTTCTTT.